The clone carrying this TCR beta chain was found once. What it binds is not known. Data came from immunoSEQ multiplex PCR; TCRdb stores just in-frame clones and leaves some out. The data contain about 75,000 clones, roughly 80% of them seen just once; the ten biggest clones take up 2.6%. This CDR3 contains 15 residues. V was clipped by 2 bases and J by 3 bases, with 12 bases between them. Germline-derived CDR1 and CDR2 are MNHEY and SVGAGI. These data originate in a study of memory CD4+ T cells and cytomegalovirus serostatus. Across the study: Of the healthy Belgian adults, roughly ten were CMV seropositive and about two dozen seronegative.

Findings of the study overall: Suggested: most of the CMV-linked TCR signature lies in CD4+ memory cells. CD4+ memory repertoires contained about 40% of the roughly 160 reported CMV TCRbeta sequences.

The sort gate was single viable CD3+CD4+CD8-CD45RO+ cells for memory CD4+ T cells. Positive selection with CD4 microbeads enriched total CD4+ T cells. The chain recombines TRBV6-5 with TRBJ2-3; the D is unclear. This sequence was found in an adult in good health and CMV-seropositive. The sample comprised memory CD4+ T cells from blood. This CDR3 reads CASSYTLEATDTQYF. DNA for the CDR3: TGTGCCAGCAGTTACACTCTAGAGGCAACAGATACGCAGTATTTT.